This T cell receptor beta chain appears in the sequencing data of a study of blood T cell repertoires in COVID-19. Across the study: Acute-phase and convalescent COVID-19 samples originated in the United States, Italy and Spain. T cells, B-cell-depleted T cells, or PBMCs provided the cDNA or gDNA that served as material.

Per the authors' pipeline: How many nucleated cells were present was estimated from reference gene primer amplification. Assay used: immunoSEQ multiplex PCR; TCRdb lists only in-frame clones, some missing. V and J calls and clone size follow that table, whereas D and trimming were derived from the DNA. The sample lists 300,000 or so clones, 65% to 85% seen once, with 0.95% to 1.5% in the top ten. V was shortened by 7 bases and J by 4 bases, with 19 bases between the two germline ends. This CDR3 is 15 amino acids long. From germline, CDR1 is MNHEY and CDR2 SVGAGI. This sequence joins TRBV6-5 and TRBJ1-2, with a tentative D call TRBD1 (6 bases). The source material was peripheral blood. The sequence was collected from a woman aged 50 to 60 with acute or convalescent COVID-19. The chain's CDR3 is CASIGLWGQGYGYTF. In nucleotides, the CDR3 is TGTGCCAGCATCGGGTTGTGGGGGCAGGGCTATGGCTACACCTTC.